Sequencing of this T cell receptor beta chain was carried out in a study of PD-L1 blockade in urothelial cancer. Across the whole study: Prior exposure to chemotherapy in patients amounted to 0 to 3 regimens received. Analyzed time points were 3 weeks (second dose) and 6 weeks after therapy began. Blood-derived samples held a median approximately 140,000 T cells.

Germline CDR1 is MNHNS and CDR2 is SASEGT. V lost 2 bases and J lost 0, with 11 bases in between. There are 15 residues in the CDR3. As regards this clone: Its antigen remains unidentified.

Overall study results and limits: In blood at 3 weeks, tumor-associated clones expanded more among patients with durable benefit.

The data were produced by immunoSEQ multiplex PCR, yet TCRdb's version contains in-frame clones alone and is incomplete. The sample carries 15,000 or so clones, roughly 88% recorded once. The origin of this receptor is a man aged 70 or older with urothelial cancer. The V gene is TRBV6-1, the J gene TRBJ2-7, with unresolved D. The sequences come from PBMCs, collected around atezolizumab (anti-PD-L1) treatment. The CDR3 sequence: CASSERPVSSYEQYF. CDR3 coding DNA: TGTGCCAGCAGTGAACGTCCGGTAAGCTCCTACGAGCAGTACTTC.